The 10 T cell receptor beta chains reported below all come from one sample, sequenced in a study of CD8 T cells in Susac syndrome. Reverse transcription of about 0.5 to 1 ug RNA was performed with random hexamers. TCRdb re-called the immunoSEQ multiplex PCR reads through MiXCR, storing one row per CDR3 protein. The sample holds under 200,000 distinct CDR3 sequences, roughly 94% seen once. Material for sequencing was CD4+ T cells from PBMCs. The receptors were gathered from a human donor with Susac syndrome.

The chain's CDR3 is CASSFDTGELFF. The CDR3 nucleotides read TGTGCCAGCAGTTTCGACACCGGGGAGCTGTTTTTT. The V call is TRBV12-3 or TRBV12-4, the J call TRBJ2-2; the D is unclear. Trimming pared 3 bases from V and 3 bases from J, leaving 2 bases between. This CDR3 is 12 amino acids long.

This sequence joins TRBV4-1 and TRBJ1-6; weak D call: TRBD1 (6 bases). From germline, CDR1 is MGHRA and CDR2 YSYEKL. V dropped 1 base and J dropped 10 bases, with 11 bases sitting between them. The CDR3 runs 14 residues. CDR3 sequence: CASSQVRQVSPLHF. In DNA form, the CDR3 reads TGCGCCAGCAGCCAAGTGCGACAGGTCTCACCCCTCCACTTT.

The chain combines TRBV30 with TRBJ2-2; TRBD2 is a possible D gene (5 bases). The CDR3 length is 17 residues. Germline V lookup: CDR1 GTSNPN, CDR2 SVGIG (reference sequence). V was clipped by 5 bases and J by 5 bases, with 24 bases between them. The CDR3 protein is CAWGSSRTFRRTGELFF. The CDR3 DNA follows: TGTGCCTGGGGATCCTCCCGGACCTTCAGGAGGACCGGGGAGCTGTTTTTT. The full variable domain, in which reference TRBV30 and TRBJ2-2 provide the parts outside the CDR3, is SQTIHQWPATLVQPVGSPLSLECTVEGTSNPNLYWYRQAAGRGLQLLFYSVGIGQISSEVPQNLSASRPQDRQFILSSKKLLLSDSGFYLCAWGSSRTFRRTGELFFGEGSRLTVL.

The rearrangement uses TRBV12-3 or TRBV12-4 and TRBJ1-3; no definite D call. V lost 8 bases and J lost 0, with 5 bases in between. The CDR3 has 12 residues. The CDR3 bases are TGTGCCAGCGGGCCCTCTGGAAACACCATATATTTT. It specifies CASGPSGNTIYF.

The chain uses TRBV3-1 and TRBJ1-5; D call uncertain. Trimming stripped 5 bases from V and 6 bases from J, with 11 bases between. This CDR3 spans 13 amino acids. CDR1 LGHDT and CDR2 YNNKEL come from the germline V gene (reference sequence). CDR3 DNA sequence: TGTGCCAGCAGCTACGAGGGTAGTCAGCCCCAGCATTTT. Translation gives CASSYEGSQPQHF.

The chain links TRBV10-3 to TRBJ2-7; D is perhaps TRBD2 (5 bases). V was cut by 2 bases and J by 0 bases, with 8 bases left in between. Germline V gives CDR1 ENHRY, CDR2 SYGVKD. The CDR3 is 14 amino acids. The CDR3 nucleotides are TGTGCCATCAGTGAGGGCGGGTCCTCCTACGAGCAGTACTTC. Translation: CAISEGGSSYEQYF.

The gene calls are TRBV30 and TRBJ2-5; D is uncertain. V shed 3 bases and J shed 4 bases, with 15 bases lying between them. CDR3 length: 14 residues. Germline V gene lookup returns CDR1 GTSNPN and CDR2 SVGIG (reference sequence). CDR3 sequence: CAWRQSWTTETQYF. CDR3 sequence (DNA): TGTGCCTGGAGACAGTCCTGGACGACAGAGACCCAGTACTTC.

The chain's CDR3 is CSAPWGYGYTF. The DNA of the CDR3 is TGCAGTGCGCCCTGGGGCTATGGCTACACCTTC. This chain connects TRBV20-1 to TRBJ1-2; no firm D call. The germline CDR1 and CDR2 sequences are DFQATT and SNEGSKA (reference sequence). CDR3 size: 11 residues. V was shortened by 6 bases and J by 4 bases, with 9 bases between the two germline ends.

V and J are TRBV15 and TRBJ2-1; 9 bases line up with TRBD2. The V gene end was trimmed by 5 bases and the J gene end by 8 bases; junction bases not matched to a gene: 10. The CDR3 has 15 amino acids. CDR1 and CDR2 from the germline V gene are LNHNV and YYDKDF (reference sequence). CDR3 sequence (DNA): TGTGCCACCAGCGGGGGGGGGACTAGCTTGTATGAGCAGTTCTTC. Residues: CATSGGGTSLYEQFF.

This rearrangement joins TRBV5-1 to TRBJ1-3; a weak D match, TRBD1 (6 bases). Germline CDR1 is SGHRS and CDR2 is YFSETQ. The CDR3 totals 15 residues. Trimming took 0 bases from V and 0 from J, leaving 7 bases between them. CDR3 sequence reads: CASSLGTDSGNTIYF. The CDR3 region has the DNA TGCGCCAGCAGCTTGGGGACAGACTCTGGAAACACCATATATTTT.